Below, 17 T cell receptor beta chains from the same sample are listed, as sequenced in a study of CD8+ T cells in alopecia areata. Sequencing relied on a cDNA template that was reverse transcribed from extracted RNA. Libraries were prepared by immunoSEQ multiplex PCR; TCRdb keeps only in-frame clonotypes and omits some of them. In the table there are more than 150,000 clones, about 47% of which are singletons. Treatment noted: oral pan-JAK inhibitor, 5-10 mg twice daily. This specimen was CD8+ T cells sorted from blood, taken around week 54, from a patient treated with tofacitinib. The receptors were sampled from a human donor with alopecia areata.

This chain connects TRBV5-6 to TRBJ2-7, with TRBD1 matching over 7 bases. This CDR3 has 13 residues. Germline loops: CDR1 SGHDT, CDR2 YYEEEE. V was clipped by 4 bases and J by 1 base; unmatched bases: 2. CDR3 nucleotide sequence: TGTGCCAGCAGCCGGACAGGTTCCTACGAGCAGTACTTC. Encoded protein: CASSRTGSYEQYF.

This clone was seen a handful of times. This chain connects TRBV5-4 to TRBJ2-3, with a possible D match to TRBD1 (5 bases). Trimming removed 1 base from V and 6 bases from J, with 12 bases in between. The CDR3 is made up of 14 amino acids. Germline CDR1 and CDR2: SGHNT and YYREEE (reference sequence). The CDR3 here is CASSLTGRRDTQYF. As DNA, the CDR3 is TGTGCCAGCAGCTTGACAGGTCGGCGGGATACGCAGTATTTT.

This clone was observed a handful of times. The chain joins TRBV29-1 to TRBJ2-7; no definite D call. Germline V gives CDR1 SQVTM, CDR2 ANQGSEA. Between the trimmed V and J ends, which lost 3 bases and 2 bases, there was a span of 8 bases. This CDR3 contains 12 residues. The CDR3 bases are TGCAGCGTTGAGGAGACACCCTACGAGCAGTACTTC. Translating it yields CSVEETPYEQYF.

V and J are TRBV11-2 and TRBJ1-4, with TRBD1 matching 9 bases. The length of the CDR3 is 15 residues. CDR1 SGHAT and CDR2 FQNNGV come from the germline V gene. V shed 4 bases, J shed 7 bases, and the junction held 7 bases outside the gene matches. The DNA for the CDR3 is TGTGCCAGCAGCTCGGCGGGACAGGGCGGTGAAAAACTGTTTTTT. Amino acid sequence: CASSSAGQGGEKLFF.

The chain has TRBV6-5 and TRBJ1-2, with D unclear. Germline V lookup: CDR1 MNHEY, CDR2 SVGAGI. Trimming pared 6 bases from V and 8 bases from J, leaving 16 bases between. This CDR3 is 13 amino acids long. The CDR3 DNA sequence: TGTGCCAGCAGCTCCCTCTCTGGAAGCGGCTACACCTTC. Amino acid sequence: CASSSLSGSGYTF.

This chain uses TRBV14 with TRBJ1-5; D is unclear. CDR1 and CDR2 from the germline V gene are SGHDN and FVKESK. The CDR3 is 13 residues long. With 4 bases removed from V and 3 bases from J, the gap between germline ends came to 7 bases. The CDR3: CASSRAANQPQHF. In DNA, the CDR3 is TGTGCCAGCAGCCGGGCCGCCAATCAGCCCCAGCATTTT.

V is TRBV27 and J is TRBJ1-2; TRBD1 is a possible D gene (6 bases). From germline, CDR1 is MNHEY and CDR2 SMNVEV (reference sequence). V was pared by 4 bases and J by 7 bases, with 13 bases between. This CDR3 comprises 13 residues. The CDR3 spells CASSSHAGAGYTF. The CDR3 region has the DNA TGTGCCAGCAGTTCCCACGCGGGGGCTGGCTACACCTTC.

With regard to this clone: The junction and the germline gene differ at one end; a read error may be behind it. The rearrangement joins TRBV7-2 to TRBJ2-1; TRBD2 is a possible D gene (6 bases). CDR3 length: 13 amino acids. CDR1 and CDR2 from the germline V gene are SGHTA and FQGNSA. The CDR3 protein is CASSLRRDSTPVF. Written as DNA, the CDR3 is TGTGCCAGCAGCCTCCGCCGGGACTCCACCCCAGTCTTC.

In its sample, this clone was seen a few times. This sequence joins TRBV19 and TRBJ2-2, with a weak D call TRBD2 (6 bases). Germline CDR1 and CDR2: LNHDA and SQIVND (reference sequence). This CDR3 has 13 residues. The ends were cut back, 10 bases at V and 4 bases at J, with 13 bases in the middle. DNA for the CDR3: TGTGCCATCCGGGACTTTAGCACCGGGGAGCTGTTTTTT. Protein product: CAIRDFSTGELFF.

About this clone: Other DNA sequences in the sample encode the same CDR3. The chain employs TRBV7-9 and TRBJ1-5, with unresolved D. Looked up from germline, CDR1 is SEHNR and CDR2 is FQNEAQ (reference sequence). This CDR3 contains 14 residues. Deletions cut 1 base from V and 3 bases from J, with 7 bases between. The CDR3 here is CASSLDGFNQPQHF. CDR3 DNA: TGTGCCAGCAGCTTAGATGGCTTCAATCAGCCCCAGCATTTT. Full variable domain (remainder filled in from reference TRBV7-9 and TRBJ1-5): DTGVSQNPRHKITKRGQNVTFRCDPISEHNRLYWYRQTLGQGPEFLTYFQNEAQLEKSRLLSDRFSAERPKGSFSTLEIQRTEQGDSAMYLCASSLDGFNQPQHFGDGTRLSIL.

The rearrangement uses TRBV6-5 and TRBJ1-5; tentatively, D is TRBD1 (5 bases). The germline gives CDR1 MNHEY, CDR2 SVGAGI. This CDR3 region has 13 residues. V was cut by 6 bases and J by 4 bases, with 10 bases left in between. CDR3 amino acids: CASSRAGNQPQHF. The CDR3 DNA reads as TGTGCCAGCAGCAGGGCCGGTAATCAGCCCCAGCATTTT.

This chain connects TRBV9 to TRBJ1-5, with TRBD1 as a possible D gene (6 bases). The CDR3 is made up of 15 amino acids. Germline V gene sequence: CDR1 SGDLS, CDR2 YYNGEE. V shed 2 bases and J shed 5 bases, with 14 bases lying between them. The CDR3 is CASSVSGENDQPQHF. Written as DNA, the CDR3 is TGTGCCAGCAGCGTTTCAGGGGAAAATGATCAGCCCCAGCATTTT.

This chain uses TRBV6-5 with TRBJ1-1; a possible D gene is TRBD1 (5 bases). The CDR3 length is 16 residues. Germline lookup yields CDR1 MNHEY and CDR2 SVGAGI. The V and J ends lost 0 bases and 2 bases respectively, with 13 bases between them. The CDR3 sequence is CASSYSEWGSNTEAFF. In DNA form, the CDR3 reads TGTGCCAGCAGTTACTCTGAATGGGGCAGTAACACTGAAGCTTTCTTT.

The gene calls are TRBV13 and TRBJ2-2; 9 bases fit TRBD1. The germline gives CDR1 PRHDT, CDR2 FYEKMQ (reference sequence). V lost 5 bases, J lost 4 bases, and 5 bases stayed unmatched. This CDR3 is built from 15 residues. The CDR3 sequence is CASSLDRGVTGELFF. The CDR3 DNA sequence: TGTGCCAGCAGCCTGGACAGGGGCGTCACCGGGGAGCTGTTTTTT.

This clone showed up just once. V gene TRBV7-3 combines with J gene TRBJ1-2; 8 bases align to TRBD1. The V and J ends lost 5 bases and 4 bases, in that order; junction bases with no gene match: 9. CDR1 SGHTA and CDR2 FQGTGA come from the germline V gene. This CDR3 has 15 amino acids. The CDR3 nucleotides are TGTGCCAGCAGCCCGGGCGGACAGGGCGTCTATGGCTACACCTTC. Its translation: CASSPGGQGVYGYTF.

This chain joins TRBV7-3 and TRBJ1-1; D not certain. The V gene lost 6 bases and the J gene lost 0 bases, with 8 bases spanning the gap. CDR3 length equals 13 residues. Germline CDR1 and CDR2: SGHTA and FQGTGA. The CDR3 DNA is TGTGCCAGCAGTTATGGGGTGAACACTGAAGCTTTCTTT. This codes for CASSYGVNTEAFF.

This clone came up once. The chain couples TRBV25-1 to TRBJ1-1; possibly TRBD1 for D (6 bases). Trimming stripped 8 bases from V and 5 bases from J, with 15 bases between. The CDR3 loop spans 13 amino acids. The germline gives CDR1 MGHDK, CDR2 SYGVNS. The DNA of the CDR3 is TGTGCCAGCGGGGAGGGGGTCACGACTGAAGCTTTCTTT. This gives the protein CASGEGVTTEAFF. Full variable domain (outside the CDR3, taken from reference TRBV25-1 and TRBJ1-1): EADIYQTPRYLVIGTGKKITLECSQTMGHDKMYWYQQDPGMELHLIHYSYGVNSTEKGDLSSESTVSRIRTEHFPLTLESARPSHTSQYLCASGEGVTTEAFFGQGTRLTVV.